This T cell receptor (beta chain) was identified in a study of T cells in Graves' hyperthyroidism and ophthalmopathy. Trimming removed 5 bases from V and 2 bases from J; junction bases left unmatched: 6. The CDR3 has 15 residues. Germline assignment: CDR1 SEHNR and CDR2 FQNEAQ (reference sequence). This clonotype turned up a few times. Amplification yielded TCR beta CDR3 regions, with RNA transcripts as the source. The HTBI primer set served for first-round RT-PCR of the TCR CDR3. One entry per CDR3 protein results from TCRdb running MiXCR on the multiplex PCR reads. Among some 600,000 distinct CDR3 sequences listed, about 14% were seen once. Sampled blood dates from first hyperthyroidism diagnosis, and it precedes any ophthalmopathy symptoms.

The chain has TRBV7-9 and TRBJ2-3, with 8 bases that match TRBD2. The sequence was collected from a woman aged 25 to 39 with Graves' hyperthyroidism that later progressed to Graves' ophthalmopathy. The sequenced sample was blood. For the CDR3, the DNA is TGTGCCAGCAGCGGTCCTAGCGGGCTCACAGATACGCAGTATTTT. This encodes CASSGPSGLTDTQYF.